The 29 T cell receptor beta chains reported below all come from one sample, sequenced in a study of CD8+ T cells in alopecia areata. Reverse transcription of extracted RNA yielded cDNA, which provided the sequencing template. Using immunoSEQ multiplex PCR, the repertoire was profiled, and TCRdb retains in-frame clones only, with some absent. The sample has about 270,000 clones, roughly 63% seen once. Treatment reported: oral pan-JAK inhibitor, 5-10 mg twice daily. The sequences come from CD4+ T cells sorted from blood, collected around week 54, from a patient treated with tofacitinib. Source of these receptors: a human donor with alopecia areata.

The chain joins TRBV29-1 to TRBJ1-2, with D possibly matching TRBD1 (6 bases). The ends were cut back, 2 bases at V and 1 base at J, with 14 bases in the middle. There are 15 residues in the CDR3. Germline assignment: CDR1 SQVTM and CDR2 ANQGSEA. CDR3 loop: CSVETRGPNNYGYTF. In nucleotides, the CDR3 is TGCAGCGTTGAAACCAGGGGACCAAATAACTATGGCTACACCTTC.

This sequence joins TRBV7-6 and TRBJ2-3, with D perhaps being TRBD1 or TRBD2 (5 bases each). The ends were cut back, 1 base at V and 13 bases at J, with 15 bases in the middle. The CDR3 is 13 amino acids. Germline V gene lookup returns CDR1 SGHVS and CDR2 FNYEAQ. As DNA, the CDR3 is TGTGCCAGCAGCTTAGGAGGGGACGGCCCGAAGTATTTT. It yields the protein CASSLGGDGPKYF.

This clone was detected a few times. This rearrangement joins TRBV25-1 to TRBJ2-1; tentative D call: TRBD1 (6 bases). Germline V gene sequence: CDR1 MGHDK, CDR2 SYGVNS. CDR3 length: 14 amino acids. The V gene lost 4 bases and the J gene lost 7 bases, with 14 bases spanning the gap. The CDR3 DNA reads as TGTGCCAGCAGTGTTTGGACAACAGGGAATGAGCAGTTCTTC. This encodes CASSVWTTGNEQFF.

This clone was detected a few times. V and J are TRBV5-1 and TRBJ1-5; no clear D. The CDR3 runs 13 residues. Germline CDR1 SGHRS, CDR2 YFSETQ. Deletions cut 0 bases from V and 5 bases from J, with 6 bases between. Here the CDR3 DNA reads TGCGCCAGCAGCTTGGAAGGTTATCAGCCCCAGCATTTT. Amino acids: CASSLEGYQPQHF.

The rearrangement links TRBV20-1 to TRBJ2-3; D call uncertain. Looked up from germline, CDR1 is DFQATT and CDR2 is SNEGSKA (reference sequence). V lost 3 bases to trimming and J lost 5 bases, with 3 bases between them. CDR3 size: 10 residues. CDR3 amino acids: CSARRDTQYF. Written as DNA, the CDR3 is TGCAGTGCTAGGAGAGATACGCAGTATTTT.

In its sample, this clone was seen a few times. V and J are TRBV29-1 and TRBJ2-1; D might be TRBD2 (7 bases). Germline CDR1 reads SQVTM; CDR2 reads ANQGSEA. The CDR3 is 14 amino acids. V was cut by 7 bases and J by 6 bases, with 19 bases left in between. The CDR3 coding sequence is TGCAGCGCCCTCAAGGGGGGGGGTTTCAATGAGCAGTTCTTC. Its translation: CSALKGGGFNEQFF.

This sequence joins TRBV4-1 and TRBJ1-3; D gene ambiguous. Germline-derived CDR1 and CDR2 are MGHRA and YSYEKL. With 1 base removed from V and 4 bases from J, the gap between germline ends came to 11 bases. CDR3 size: 15 residues. CDR3 sequence (DNA): TGCGCCAGCAGCCAAGGACATATCGTCGGAAACACCATATATTTT. Amino acid sequence: CASSQGHIVGNTIYF.

CDR3 DNA: TGTGCCAGCTCCCGCGAGGCCGAAGAGACCCAGTACTTC. This encodes CASSREAEETQYF. The J gene is TRBJ2-5, the V gene TRBV18; D gene ambiguous. Germline loops: CDR1 KGHSH, CDR2 LQKENI. The CDR3 totals 13 residues. With 6 bases removed from V and 3 bases from J, the gap between germline ends came to 11 bases.

The chain uses TRBV7-8 and TRBJ2-5, with TRBD2 as a possible D gene (5 bases). Germline V lookup: CDR1 SGHVS, CDR2 FQNEAQ. V was cut by 1 base and J by 5 bases, with 11 bases left in between. CDR3 length: 14 amino acids. The CDR3 region is CASSLGGLRETQYF. DNA for the CDR3: TGTGCCAGCAGCTTAGGTGGACTGCGGGAGACCCAGTACTTC.

This clone showed up just once. The chain has TRBV30 and TRBJ2-7; D could derive from TRBD1 or TRBD2 (5 bases each). V was cut by 1 base and J by 6 bases, with 7 bases left in between. The CDR3 loop spans 11 amino acids. Looked up from germline, CDR1 is GTSNPN and CDR2 is SVGIG (reference sequence). CDR3 in amino acids: CAWSGGVEQYF. As DNA, the CDR3 is TGTGCCTGGAGTGGAGGGGTCGAGCAGTACTTC. The whole variable domain, remainder taken from reference TRBV30 and TRBJ2-7, is SQTIHQWPATLVQPVGSPLSLECTVEGTSNPNLYWYRQAAGRGLQLLFYSVGIGQISSEVPQNLSASRPQDRQFILSSKKLLLSDSGFYLCAWSGGVEQYFGPGTRLTVT.

The gene calls are TRBV30 and TRBJ1-2, with 8 positions matching TRBD1. CDR1 and CDR2 from the germline V gene are GTSNPN and SVGIG (reference sequence). J was trimmed by 4 bases and V by 7 bases; bases with no gene match: 8. This CDR3 comprises 13 residues. CDR3 nucleotide sequence: TGTGCCTTGGTCTTGGGGACAGGCTATGGCTACACCTTC. Translating it yields CALVLGTGYGYTF.

The chain has TRBV5-6 and TRBJ1-2; no clear D gene. Deletions cut 1 base from V and 5 bases from J, with 9 bases between. This CDR3 comprises 13 residues. Germline V gives CDR1 SGHDT, CDR2 YYEEEE. This CDR3 is CASSLTDGYGYTF. The CDR3 DNA follows: TGTGCCAGCAGCTTGACCGACGGGTATGGCTACACCTTC.

This clone was seen only a few times. The rearrangement links TRBV10-3 to TRBJ2-2; D gene ambiguous. This CDR3 is built from 15 residues. V gave up 4 bases and J gave up 0 bases, with 9 bases separating them. Germline V gives CDR1 ENHRY, CDR2 SYGVKD. The CDR3 DNA follows: TGTGCCATCAGTGGTTCCACCCCGAACACCGGGGAGCTGTTTTTT. This translates into CAISGSTPNTGELFF.

The rearrangement uses TRBV6-5 and TRBJ2-3, with 8 bases identical to TRBD1. With 5 bases clipped from V and 3 bases from J, the junction kept 7 bases outside the gene matches. The CDR3 sequence is 15 residues long. Per the germline V gene, CDR1 is MNHEY and CDR2 is SVGAGI. The CDR3, as DNA: TGTGCCAGCAGTCTACTCAGGGGGCAGACAGATACGCAGTATTTT. It translates to CASSLLRGQTDTQYF.

This clone was picked up a small number of times. V is TRBV29-1 and J is TRBJ1-2; D is unresolved. V dropped 4 bases and J dropped 1 base, with 7 bases sitting between them. Germline lookup yields CDR1 SQVTM and CDR2 ANQGSEA. The CDR3 is made up of 12 amino acids. In nucleotides, the CDR3 is TGCAGCGTTGGTTCAGATAACTATGGCTACACCTTC. Protein sequence: CSVGSDNYGYTF. The entire variable domain, with the rest obtained from reference TRBV29-1 and TRBJ1-2, is as follows: SAVISQKPSRDICQRGTSLTIQCQVDSQVTMMFWYRQQPGQSLTLIATANQGSEATYESGFVIDKFPISRPNLTFSTLTVSNMSPEDSSIYLCSVGSDNYGYTFGSGTRLTVV.

This clone has more than one count but fewer than ten. The gene calls are TRBV4-3 and TRBJ2-5; 9 positions agree with TRBD2. The CDR3 is made up of 15 amino acids. Germline V CDR1 and CDR2: LGHNA, YSLEER. The J segment lost 2 bases and the V segment lost 5 bases, leaving 6 bases of the junction unmatched. CDR3 sequence reads: CASSYLAGGQETQYF. The CDR3 DNA reads TGCGCCAGCAGCTATTTGGCGGGGGGGCAAGAGACCCAGTACTTC.

This rearrangement joins TRBV9 to TRBJ2-7; D tentatively fits TRBD1 or TRBD2 (5 bases each). The length of the CDR3 is 14 residues. Trimming took off 0 bases at V and 4 bases at J, with 11 bases between the two ends. The germline gives CDR1 SGDLS, CDR2 YYNGEE. The CDR3 nucleotides read TGTGCCAGCAGCGTAGCGGGGACCTCTTACGAGCAGTACTTC. This codes for CASSVAGTSYEQYF.

This clone was counted only a few times. This chain connects TRBV11-2 to TRBJ2-2; D remains ambiguous. CDR1 SGHAT and CDR2 FQNNGV come from the germline V gene. The CDR3 loop spans 14 amino acids. Trimming stripped 4 bases from V and 6 bases from J, with 12 bases between. CDR3 DNA sequence: TGTGCCAGCAGCTCGCTAATGAGCGCCGGGGAGCTGTTTTTT. It yields the protein CASSSLMSAGELFF.

This sequence joins TRBV7-6 and TRBJ1-6; D remains ambiguous. V was pared by 5 bases and J by 5 bases, with 13 bases between. Germline CDR1 SGHVS, CDR2 FNYEAQ. CDR3 length equals 15 residues. DNA of the CDR3: TGTGCCAGCAGCCCCATCCCGGAACATAATTCACCCCTCCACTTT. The encoded protein is CASSPIPEHNSPLHF.

This sequence joins TRBV29-1 and TRBJ1-1; D call uncertain. This CDR3 is 11 amino acids long. The germline V gene has CDR1 SQVTM and CDR2 ANQGSEA. The V end was cut by 4 bases, the J end by 0 bases, with 3 bases between. CDR3 sequence: CSVVLNTEAFF. CDR3 coding DNA: TGCAGCGTTGTTCTGAACACTGAAGCTTTCTTT.

The rearrangement uses TRBV18 and TRBJ2-7; D possibly corresponds to TRBD1 (6 bases). V was trimmed by 5 bases and J by 4 bases, leaving 18 bases between them. Germline V CDR1 and CDR2: KGHSH, LQKENI. This CDR3 is 15 amino acids long. The CDR3 nucleotides are TGTGCCAGCTCAGCCACTCCGGGACAACAGTACGAGCAGTACTTC. As protein: CASSATPGQQYEQYF.

The rearrangement joins TRBV2 to TRBJ2-3; D is ambiguous. Germline CDR1 and CDR2: SNHLY and FYNNEI. V lost 5 bases and J lost 0, with 6 bases in between. There are 13 residues in the CDR3. CDR3 sequence reads: CASSPDSTDTQYF. CDR3 nucleotides: TGTGCCAGCAGTCCGGACAGCACAGATACGCAGTATTTT.

The sample holds one count of this clone. The chain carries TRBV10-3 and TRBJ1-5, with D tentatively TRBD1 (5 bases). In germline, CDR1 is ENHRY, CDR2 SYGVKD. The CDR3 covers 14 residues. The germline V and J ends were trimmed by 8 bases and 0 bases, with 11 bases remaining between them. The DNA of the CDR3 is TGTGCCATCGCGTCGACAGCTAGCAATCAGCCCCAGCATTTT. Amino acid sequence: CAIASTASNQPQHF.

The V gene is TRBV29-1, the J gene TRBJ1-2; D gene ambiguous. V lost 2 bases to trimming and J lost 2 bases, with 6 bases between them. The CDR3 sequence is 12 residues long. Germline CDR1 reads SQVTM; CDR2 reads ANQGSEA. CDR3 nucleotides: TGCAGCGTTGAAAGGACCAACTATGGCTACACCTTC. Its protein product is CSVERTNYGYTF.

This clone has just a few counts. The chain has TRBV2 and TRBJ1-1; D gene ambiguous. CDR1 and CDR2 from the germline V gene are SNHLY and FYNNEI. V lost 4 bases to trimming and J lost 2 bases, with 11 bases between them. The CDR3 sequence is 14 residues long. The CDR3: CASSGPPINTEAFF. CDR3 nucleotides: TGTGCCAGCAGTGGCCCTCCTATAAACACTGAAGCTTTCTTT.

This chain joins TRBV7-9 and TRBJ1-4, with D maybe TRBD1 (6 bases). Germline CDR1 SEHNR, CDR2 FQNEAQ (reference sequence). The CDR3 covers 15 residues. V lost 8 bases, J lost 1 base, and 14 bases lay in between. As DNA, the CDR3 is TGTGCCAGCGGTTCAGGGGTGAGAACTAATGAAAAACTGTTTTTT. The encoded protein is CASGSGVRTNEKLFF.

The gene calls are TRBV30 and TRBJ1-2; the D is unclear. The V end lost 2 bases, the J end lost 3 bases, and 10 bases lay between the germline ends. The CDR3 length is 13 residues. Germline V gene lookup returns CDR1 GTSNPN and CDR2 SVGIG (reference sequence). This CDR3 is CAWSPRSDYGYTF. CDR3 nucleotides: TGTGCCTGGAGTCCCAGGTCAGACTATGGCTACACCTTC.

V and J are TRBV25-1 and TRBJ2-7; D possibly corresponds to TRBD1 (6 bases). Trimming took off 6 bases at V and 2 bases at J, with 14 bases between the two ends. The CDR3 runs 14 residues. Germline-derived CDR1 and CDR2 are MGHDK and SYGVNS. In DNA, the CDR3 is TGTGCCAGCAGCTTAGGGCAGGGGACCTACGAGCAGTACTTC. Its protein is CASSLGQGTYEQYF.

The rearrangement uses TRBV7-3 and TRBJ1-1; D unclear. Trimming removed 2 bases at V and 0 bases at J, with 10 bases between. The CDR3 extends over 15 amino acids. The germline CDR1 and CDR2 sequences are SGHTA and FQGTGA. For the CDR3, the DNA is TGTGCCAGCAGCTTATATCCGGGGATGAACACTGAAGCTTTCTTT. It specifies CASSLYPGMNTEAFF.